Listed below are T cell receptor beta chains from one sample, sequenced in a study of T cell changes during pregnancy in multiple sclerosis. Profiled with immunoSEQ multiplex PCR; TCRdb holds only in-frame clones, not every one. Among tens of thousands of clones listed, approximately 92% were seen once. The sequences come from CD8+ T cells from peripheral blood mononuclear cells, collected in the third trimester of pregnancy. These receptors all stem from a female donor in good health, enrolled as a control in a pregnancy study. Each CDR3 is given with its conserved first and last residue. The D gene is left open where the match is weak. Size tells how often a clone was seen (once, few, many) or the class of an expanded clone, and some rows leave it out.

>TRBJ2-7|-|-|TRBV27
CASRIPDSYEQYF
TGTGCCAGCAGAATTCCGGACAGTTACGAGCAGTACTTC
>TRBJ1-1|-|TRBD1|TRBV11-2
CASSDELGGTGPMNTEAFF
TGTGCCAGCAGCGATGAATTGGGAGGGACAGGTCCTATGAACACTGAAGCTTTCTTT
>TRBJ1-2|-|-|TRBV19
CASSVGTPANYGYTF
TGTGCCAGTAGTGTCGGGACTCCTGCAAACTATGGCTACACCTTC
>TRBJ2-2|-|TRBD1|TRBV7-9
CASSPGQGGNTGELFF
TGTGCCAGCAGCCCAGGACAGGGGGGGAACACCGGGGAGCTGTTTTTT
>TRBJ2-3|-|TRBD1|TRBV4-3
CASSPGQGGLSDTQYF
TGCGCCAGCAGCCCCGGACAGGGGGGGTTATCGGATACGCAGTATTTT
>TRBJ1-5|once|-|TRBV4-1
CASSPGISNQPQHF
TGCGCCAGCAGCCCAGGGATCAGCAATCAGCCCCAGCATTTT
>TRBJ2-7|-|TRBD1|TRBV7-8
CASSSRQGSYEQYF
TGTGCCAGCAGCTCGAGACAGGGCTCCTACGAGCAGTACTTC
>TRBJ1-2|once|-|TRBV29-1
CSVTTVANYGYTF
TGCAGCGTGACGACAGTAGCTAACTATGGCTACACCTTC
>TRBJ1-3|once|-|TRBV9
CASSVGMVGASGNTIYF
TGTGCCAGCAGCGTAGGTATGGTGGGAGCCTCTGGAAACACCATATATTTT
>TRBJ1-3|-|TRBD1|TRBV6-5
CASSPRGRGNTIYF
TGTGCCAGCAGCCCCAGGGGGCGCGGAAACACCATATATTTT
>TRBJ1-3|-|TRBD1|TRBV5-6
CASSHDRGGGNTIYF
TGTGCCAGCAGCCATGACAGGGGAGGTGGAAACACCATATATTTT
>TRBJ2-3|-|TRBD1|TRBV7-8
CASSSQQGLARTDTQYF
TGTGCCAGCAGCTCCCAACAGGGGCTAGCTCGTACAGATACGCAGTATTTT
>TRBJ1-4|once|-|TRBV27
CASRRLGTDSTNEKLFF
TGTGCCAGCAGACGACTAGGGACCGATTCAACTAATGAAAAACTGTTTTTT
>TRBJ1-2|-|TRBD1|TRBV7-3
CASSPDRAHGYTF
TGTGCCAGCAGCCCTGACAGGGCCCATGGCTACACCTTC
>TRBJ2-1|-|TRBD2|TRBV30
CAWSPTSGGQNEQFF
TGTGCCTGGAGTCCGACTAGCGGGGGGCAAAATGAGCAGTTCTTC
>TRBJ2-3|-|-|TRBV11-3
CASSFRVNTDTQYF
TGTGCCAGCAGCTTCAGGGTTAACACAGATACGCAGTATTTT
>TRBJ1-1|-|-|TRBV5-1
CASSLEWSGLGNTEAFF
TGCGCCAGCAGCTTGGAATGGTCAGGGTTGGGGAACACTGAAGCTTTCTTT
>TRBJ2-1|-|TRBD1|TRBV6-1
CASSGGQGNEQFF
TGTGCCAGCAGTGGGGGACAGGGCAATGAGCAGTTCTTC
>TRBJ2-2|few|-|TRBV30
CAWSVRVSGELFF
TGTGCCTGGAGTGTACGGGTATCCGGGGAGCTGTTTTTT
>TRBJ2-1|-|TRBD1|TRBV7-9
CASSSGQGSYNEQFF
TGTGCCAGCAGCTCAGGACAGGGATCCTACAATGAGCAGTTCTTC
>TRBJ2-1|-|-|TRBV11-2
CASSSLSGDEQFF
TGTGCCAGCAGCTCCCTATCGGGGGATGAGCAGTTCTTC
>TRBJ1-1|once|TRBD1|TRBV29-1
CSAWTGAITEAFF
TGCAGCGCATGGACAGGGGCCATAACTGAAGCTTTCTTT
>TRBJ2-5|-|TRBD1|TRBV30
CAWTRTGLQETQYF
TGTGCCTGGACCCGGACAGGTCTTCAAGAGACCCAGTACTTC
>TRBJ1-2|-|-|TRBV5-6
CASSFGGTADGYGYTF
TGTGCCAGCAGCTTCGGCGGGACTGCGGACGGCTATGGCTACACCTTC
>TRBJ1-1|-|TRBD1|TRBV4-2
CASSPRQGMNTEAFF
TGTGCCAGCAGCCCTAGACAGGGGATGAACACTGAAGCTTTCTTT
>TRBJ1-2|-|-|TRBV6-4
CASSARSPADGYTF
TGTGCCAGCAGTGCTAGGTCACCGGCGGATGGCTACACCTTC
>TRBJ2-5|-|TRBD2|TRBV27
CASRKGLAGQVQETQYF
TGTGCCAGCAGGAAGGGACTAGCGGGTCAAGTGCAAGAGACCCAGTACTTC
>TRBJ1-1|-|-|TRBV25-1
CASSEYNSGEAFF
TGTGCCAGCAGTGAATATAACAGCGGGGAAGCTTTCTTT
>TRBJ2-7|-|TRBD2|TRBV2
CASKRSSGGGSYEQYF
TGTGCCAGCAAGAGGTCTAGCGGGGGAGGCTCCTACGAGCAGTACTTC
>TRBJ1-2|-|TRBD1|TRBV7-2
CASSPGTGNVYGYTF
TGTGCCAGCAGCCCTGGGACAGGAAACGTCTATGGCTACACCTTC